These 8 T cell receptor beta chains were all obtained from the same sample, sequenced in a study of T cells after yellow fever vaccination. TCRdb re-called the 5' RACE reads through MiXCR, storing one row per CDR3 protein. The sample holds around 300,000 distinct CDR3 sequences, about 4% seen once. The starting material was PBMCs, obtained 5 days after the yellow fever booster vaccination. These receptors were collected from a man between 18 and 29 years old who received the YFV17D yellow fever vaccine.

This chain connects TRBV20-1 to TRBJ2-5, with 8 bases that match TRBD2. The CDR3 sequence is 14 residues long. V lost 5 bases and J lost 7; bases outside the gene matches: 12. The germline CDR1 and CDR2 sequences are DFQATT and SNEGSKA (reference sequence). This CDR3 reads CSAAQGLDFGTQYF. Written as DNA, the CDR3 is TGCAGTGCTGCGCAGGGACTAGACTTTGGGACCCAGTACTTC.

This clonotype has a handful of counts. The chain links TRBV20-1 to TRBJ1-5; the match to TRBD1 covers 9 bases. The germline CDR1 and CDR2 sequences are DFQATT and SNEGSKA (reference sequence). CDR3 size: 12 residues. The junction had 3 bases not matched to a gene; V was cut back by 6 bases and J by 6 bases. CDR3 DNA sequence: TGCAGTGCAGGACAGGGGAGTCAGCCCCAGCATTTT. This translates into CSAGQGSQPQHF.

This clonotype was seen a handful of times. The gene calls are TRBV18 and TRBJ2-5; TRBD1 or TRBD2 may be the D gene (5 bases each). Per the germline V gene, CDR1 is KGHSH and CDR2 is LQKENI. CDR3 length equals 13 residues. V was shortened by 8 bases and J by 4 bases, with 14 bases between the two germline ends. CDR3: CASQLPGTETQYF. The CDR3 coding sequence is TGTGCCAGCCAACTCCCAGGGACAGAGACCCAGTACTTC.

In its sample, this clonotype was seen a few times. The chain has TRBV18 and TRBJ1-6; perhaps TRBD1 as D (5 bases). In germline, CDR1 is KGHSH, CDR2 LQKENI. The CDR3 is 15 amino acids. V was clipped by 1 base and J by 9 bases, with 13 bases between them. As DNA, the CDR3 is TGTGCCAGCTCACCACTCCGGGGGGTCGCTTCACCCCTCCACTTT. It codes for CASSPLRGVASPLHF.

This clonotype was seen a handful of times. V is TRBV4-2 and J is TRBJ2-1, with unresolved D. CDR1 and CDR2 (germline): LGHNA, YNFKEQ. Trimming left V 3 bases short and J 4 bases short, with 10 bases between. The CDR3 runs 14 residues. The CDR3 bases are TGTGCCAGCAGCCAGCCAAACATGTACAATGAGCAGTTCTTC. Encoded protein: CASSQPNMYNEQFF.

This clonotype was counted many times. This chain joins TRBV4-3 and TRBJ2-1, with D possibly being TRBD2 (5 bases). The CDR3 spans 15 residues. CDR1 and CDR2 from the germline V gene are LGHNA and YSLEER. With 0 bases removed from V and 8 bases from J, the gap between germline ends came to 14 bases. CDR3 sequence: CASSQEIGLRDEQFF. The CDR3 DNA reads as TGCGCCAGCAGCCAAGAGATCGGCCTGAGGGATGAGCAGTTCTTC.

This clonotype was picked up many times. This chain uses TRBV5-1 with TRBJ2-1; 8 bases fit TRBD1. CDR3 length: 15 amino acids. Trimming cost V 4 bases and J 2 bases; bases outside gene matches: 5. Germline CDR1 reads SGHRS; CDR2 reads YFSETQ. CDR3 sequence reads: CASSTTTGAYNEQFF. Written as DNA, the CDR3 is TGCGCCAGCAGCACCACGACAGGGGCCTACAATGAGCAGTTCTTC.

This clonotype was detected many times. The genes are TRBV20-1 and TRBJ2-3, with D perhaps TRBD1 or TRBD2 (6 bases each). V was shortened by 6 bases and J by 6 bases, with 16 bases between the two germline ends. The germline CDR1 and CDR2 sequences are DFQATT and SNEGSKA (reference sequence). CDR3 length: 13 residues. The CDR3, as DNA: TGCAGTGCCCGAAACGGGGGCGGGGATACGCAGTATTTT. Its protein is CSARNGGGDTQYF.